This T cell receptor beta chain was sequenced in a study of CD8 T cells in ankylosing spondylitis. Study-level results: There was a TCR beta motif, made of several highly homologous variants, that appeared characteristic of ankylosing spondylitis blood.

As for this clonotype: Its antigen is unidentified.

TCRdb re-called the 5' RACE reads through MiXCR, storing one row per CDR3 protein. The data hold about 800,000 distinct CDR3 sequences, with roughly 10% observed a single time. CDR1 is MGHRA and CDR2 is YSYEKL in the germline V gene. V was clipped by 0 bases and J by 2 bases, with 10 bases between them. The CDR3 length is 15 residues. The TCR sequence derives from a male donor with ankylosing spondylitis. This rearrangement joins TRBV4-1 to TRBJ1-2, with D uncertain. Sequenced: blood, either unsorted or a sorted T cell fraction (not recorded which). The CDR3 nucleotides are TGCGCCAGCAGCCAAGAAGACGGGCTAAACTATGGCTACACCTTC. This translates into CASSQEDGLNYGYTF.